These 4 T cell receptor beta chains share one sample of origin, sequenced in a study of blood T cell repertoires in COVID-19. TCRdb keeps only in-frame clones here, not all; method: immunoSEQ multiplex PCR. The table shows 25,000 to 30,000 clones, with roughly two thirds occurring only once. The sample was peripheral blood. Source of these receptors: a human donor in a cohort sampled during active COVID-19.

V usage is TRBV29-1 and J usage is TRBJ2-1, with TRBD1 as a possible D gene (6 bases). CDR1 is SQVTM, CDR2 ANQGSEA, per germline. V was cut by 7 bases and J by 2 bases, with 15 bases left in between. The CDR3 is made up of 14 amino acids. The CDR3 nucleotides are TGCAGCGGGTTACAGGGTATAACCTACAATGAGCAGTTCTTC. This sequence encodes CSGLQGITYNEQFF.

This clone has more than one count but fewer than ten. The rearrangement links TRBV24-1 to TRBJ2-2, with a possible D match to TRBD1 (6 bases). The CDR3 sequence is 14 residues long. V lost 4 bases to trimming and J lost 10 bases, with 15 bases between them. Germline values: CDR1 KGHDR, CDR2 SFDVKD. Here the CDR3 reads CATSDHADSKELFF. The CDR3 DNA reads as TGTGCCACCAGTGACCACGCGGACAGCAAGGAGCTGTTTTTT.

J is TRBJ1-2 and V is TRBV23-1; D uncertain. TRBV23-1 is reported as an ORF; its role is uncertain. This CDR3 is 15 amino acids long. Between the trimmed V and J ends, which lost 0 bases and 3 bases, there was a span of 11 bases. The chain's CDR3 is CASSQSGGFDYGYTF. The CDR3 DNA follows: TGCGCCAGCAGTCAATCGGGAGGGTTTGACTATGGCTACACCTTC.

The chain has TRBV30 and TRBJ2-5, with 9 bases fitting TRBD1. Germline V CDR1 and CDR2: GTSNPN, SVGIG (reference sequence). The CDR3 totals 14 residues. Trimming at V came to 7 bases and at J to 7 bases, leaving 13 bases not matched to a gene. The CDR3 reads CASLRQGDYGTQYF. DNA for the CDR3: TGTGCCTCCCTCCGACAGGGGGATTATGGGACCCAGTACTTC.